The present TCR beta chain was sequenced within a study of blood T cell repertoires in COVID-19. Study-level background: The United States, Italy and Spain supplied acute and convalescent COVID-19 samples. Nucleic acid was either cDNA or gDNA, and it came from T cells, B-cell-depleted T cells, or PBMCs.

Authors' analysis steps: Nucleated cell number was recorded as an estimate derived from reference gene primer amplification. TCRdb keeps only in-frame clones here, not all; method: immunoSEQ multiplex PCR. Clonal size and the V and J genes are those of that table, whereas D and trimming came from the DNA. In the table there are about 200,000 clones, approximately 84% of which are singletons. This CDR3 region has 15 residues. Trimming removed 7 bases from V and 4 bases from J; junction bases left unmatched: 12. CDR1 and CDR2 from the germline V gene are SGHTA and FQGNSA. Sequencing was carried out using peripheral blood. The TCR comes from a woman of 80 years or more with acute or convalescent COVID-19. The chain uses TRBV7-2 and TRBJ1-2; 7 positions match TRBD1. The CDR3, as DNA: TGTGCCAGCAACCCCGGGGACAGACGCTCCTATGGCTACACCTTC. Its protein is CASNPGDRRSYGYTF.